The 19 T cell receptor beta chains below were found in one sample sequenced in a study of T-cell reconstitution after alpha-beta-depleted transplantation in children. The library targeted TCRbeta and was prepared with unique molecular identifiers. Using its own MiXCR run on the PCR reads, TCRdb lists one record per CDR3 protein. The top ten clones hold 0.65% to 0.9% of a sample with 600,000 to 700,000 distinct CDR3 sequences, around 13% of them seen once. The sample was PBMCs, taken before TCRalphabeta/CD19-depleted stem cell transplant. The origin of the receptors is a girl between 2 and 10 years old with congenital amegakaryocytic thrombocytopenia, due to receive a stem cell transplant.

V usage is TRBV4-1 and J usage is TRBJ2-1; no clear D gene. V gave up 4 bases and J gave up 0 bases, with 7 bases separating them. In germline, CDR1 is MGHRA, CDR2 YSYEKL. This CDR3 spans 14 amino acids. CDR3 in amino acids: CASSPAISYNEQFF. In nucleotides, the CDR3 is TGCGCCAGCAGCCCGGCGATCTCCTACAATGAGCAGTTCTTC.

This clonotype was observed many times. The chain joins TRBV7-8 to TRBJ2-5, with a weak D call TRBD1 (5 bases). Looked up from germline, CDR1 is SGHVS and CDR2 is FQNEAQ. The CDR3 has 14 amino acids. Trimming removed 4 bases at V and 5 bases at J, with 14 bases between. This CDR3 is CASSSLTGAETQYF. The CDR3 DNA is TGTGCCAGCAGCTCGTTGACTGGGGCTGAGACCCAGTACTTC.

V and J are TRBV20-1 and TRBJ2-7; 13 bases fit TRBD2. The germline V gene has CDR1 DFQATT and CDR2 SNEGSKA (reference sequence). This CDR3 has 14 residues. Trimming cost V 4 bases and J 5 bases; bases outside gene matches: 5. In DNA form, the CDR3 reads TGCAGTGCTAAGACTAGCGGGAGGATCCACGAGCAGTACTTC. It is translated as CSAKTSGRIHEQYF.

About this clonotype itself: This sequence may be a read error, since a much larger clone differs from it by one base. The J gene is TRBJ2-5, the V gene TRBV24-1; D remains ambiguous. Germline CDR1 and CDR2: KGHDR and SFDVKD. V lost 6 bases, J lost 2 bases, and 15 bases lay in between. This CDR3 is built from 15 residues. CDR3 in amino acids: CATSTSLEKQETQYF. CDR3 DNA: TGTGCCACCAGTACCAGTCTCGAAAAACAAGAGACCCAGTACTTC.

This clonotype was observed at least ten times. V is TRBV10-3 and J is TRBJ2-5; possibly TRBD2 for D (5 bases). This CDR3 contains 13 residues. Germline V CDR1 and CDR2: ENHRY, SYGVKD. With 9 bases removed from V and 2 bases from J, the gap between germline ends came to 13 bases. The CDR3 spells CAISRATQETQYF. DNA of the CDR3: TGTGCCATTTCGAGGGCTACGCAAGAGACCCAGTACTTC.

As to this clonotype: This sequence may be a read error, since a much larger clone differs from it by one base. V and J are TRBV12-3 or TRBV12-4 and TRBJ1-5, with D unresolved. This CDR3 is built from 14 residues. The CDR3 sequence is CPSSFPPYDQPQHF. The CDR3 region has the DNA TGTCCCAGCAGTTTTCCTCCCTACGATCAGCCCCAGCATTTT.

This clonotype has at least ten counts. The chain has TRBV20-1 and TRBJ2-1, with D perhaps being TRBD1 or TRBD2 (5 bases each). CDR1 is DFQATT and CDR2 is SNEGSKA in the germline V gene (reference sequence). This CDR3 comprises 13 residues. V lost 5 bases, J lost 9 bases, and 17 bases lay in between. CDR3 loop: CSASSNKRGEQFF. CDR3 coding DNA: TGCAGTGCTTCTTCTAATAAGAGGGGTGAGCAGTTCTTC.

This clonotype has a handful of counts. The J gene is TRBJ2-5, the V gene TRBV5-1; 7 positions match TRBD1. V lost 1 base, J lost 2 bases, and 5 bases stayed unmatched. Germline V gene lookup returns CDR1 SGHRS and CDR2 YFSETQ. The CDR3 has 15 residues. CDR3 sequence reads: CASSLYGTEQETQYF. The CDR3 region has the DNA TGCGCCAGCAGCTTGTACGGGACAGAACAAGAGACCCAGTACTTC.

This clonotype turned up a few times. The chain joins TRBV29-1 to TRBJ1-1; D is undetermined. Germline V CDR1 and CDR2: SQVTM, ANQGSEA. V was trimmed by 6 bases and J by 0 bases, leaving 14 bases between them. This CDR3 has 14 residues. The CDR3: CSVLEESMNTEAFF. The CDR3 DNA is TGCAGCGTATTGGAGGAGTCAATGAACACTGAAGCTTTCTTT.

The rearrangement links TRBV3-1 to TRBJ2-1; 10 bases line up with TRBD2. CDR1 is LGHDT, CDR2 YNNKEL, per germline (reference sequence). CDR3 length: 15 residues. V gave up 5 bases and J gave up 10 bases; unmatched junction bases: 11. CDR3 DNA sequence: TGTGCCAGCAGCAGGAGTACTAGCGGGACGGGGGAGCAGTTCTTC. Encoded protein: CASSRSTSGTGEQFF.

Ten or more counts support this clonotype. The chain combines TRBV19 with TRBJ1-5; 7 nucleotides match TRBD1. The CDR3 extends over 14 amino acids. The germline V gene has CDR1 LNHDA and CDR2 SQIVND (reference sequence). V trimming: 4 bases; J trimming: 4 bases; junction bases outside the gene matches: 4. The CDR3 sequence is CASSKDRFNQPQHF. DNA of the CDR3: TGTGCCAGTAGTAAGGACAGGTTTAATCAGCCCCAGCATTTT.

There are many counts of this clonotype. The chain recombines TRBV5-1 with TRBJ2-1; D is perhaps TRBD2 (5 bases). The germline V gene has CDR1 SGHRS and CDR2 YFSETQ. The CDR3 is 13 residues long. V lost 4 bases and J 9 bases, leaving 14 bases between the germline ends. CDR3 loop: CASSPTGFGEQFF. CDR3 DNA sequence: TGCGCCAGCAGCCCCACGGGATTCGGTGAGCAGTTCTTC.

The V and J genes are TRBV5-1 and TRBJ2-1; maybe TRBD1 (5 bases). The CDR3 loop spans 14 amino acids. Germline CDR1 SGHRS, CDR2 YFSETQ. Trimming took 3 bases from V and 6 from J, leaving 13 bases between them. CDR3 sequence: CASSSAGSVNEQFF. The CDR3 bases are TGCGCCAGCAGCTCCGCAGGGTCCGTCAATGAGCAGTTCTTC.

In its sample, this clonotype was seen many times. The chain recombines TRBV28 with TRBJ2-7; weak D call: TRBD1 (6 bases). Trimming left V 6 bases short and J 0 bases short, with 15 bases between. The CDR3 covers 15 residues. CDR1 and CDR2 (germline): MDHEN, SYDVKM. CDR3 nucleotide sequence: TGTGCCAGCAGCCACAACAGAGGGGGCTCCTACGAGCAGTACTTC. This encodes CASSHNRGGSYEQYF.

This sequence joins TRBV2 and TRBJ2-1; 7 nucleotides align to TRBD1. The CDR3 runs 13 residues. Germline CDR1 is SNHLY and CDR2 is FYNNEI. With 8 bases clipped from V and 10 bases from J, the junction kept 11 bases outside the gene matches. CDR3 sequence reads: CASHIQGRNEQFF. DNA of the CDR3: TGTGCCAGCCATATACAGGGGCGGAACGAGCAGTTCTTC. Variable domain in full (rest from reference TRBV2 and TRBJ2-1): EPEVTQTPSHQVTQMGQEVILRCVPISNHLYFYWYRQILGQKVEFLVSFYNNEISEKSEIFDDQFSVERPDGSNFTLKIRSTKLEDSAMYFCASHIQGRNEQFFGPGTRLTVL.

This clonotype was detected ten times or more. The chain uses TRBV5-1 and TRBJ2-5, with D possibly being TRBD2 (8 bases). Germline V gives CDR1 SGHRS, CDR2 YFSETQ. The CDR3 sequence is 14 residues long. Trimming stripped 4 bases from V and 5 bases from J, with 15 bases between. In DNA, the CDR3 is TGCGCCAGCAGCCGGGAGGGGGCGCGGGAGACCCAGTACTTC. Its translation is CASSREGARETQYF.

The chain combines TRBV2 with TRBJ2-1; the match to TRBD1 covers 12 bases. Germline-derived CDR1 and CDR2 are SNHLY and FYNNEI. CDR3 length: 14 amino acids. J was trimmed by 9 bases and V by 4 bases; bases with no gene match: 4. The CDR3 is CASSAGQGAVEQFF. CDR3 nucleotide sequence: TGTGCCAGCAGTGCGGGACAGGGGGCTGTTGAGCAGTTCTTC.

At least ten counts were recorded for this clonotype. This chain connects TRBV29-1 to TRBJ2-7, with TRBD1 matching 10 bases. The J segment lost 4 bases and the V segment lost 7 bases, leaving 7 bases of the junction unmatched. This CDR3 region has 13 residues. The germline V gene has CDR1 SQVTM and CDR2 ANQGSEA. The CDR3 reads CSAGTGDAYEQYF. For the CDR3, the DNA is TGCAGCGCTGGGACAGGGGACGCGTACGAGCAGTACTTC.

This chain connects TRBV7-9 to TRBJ2-5, with D possibly being TRBD1 or TRBD2 (5 bases each). The CDR3 is 17 amino acids. Germline CDR1 SEHNR, CDR2 FQNEAQ (reference sequence). Trimming removed 4 bases from V and 1 base from J, with 19 bases in between. CDR3 DNA: TGTGCCAGCAGCTCCCTACTAATGGGGGAGATCCAAGAGACCCAGTACTTC. It translates to CASSSLLMGEIQETQYF.